The rows below give T cell receptor beta chains drawn from one sample of a study of T cells in Graves' hyperthyroidism and ophthalmopathy. TCRdb passed the multiplex PCR reads through MiXCR, listing each CDR3 protein once. The sample comprises around 190,000 distinct CDR3 sequences, 15% to 20% of which are singletons, and roughly 32% rests with the top ten. Sequenced input: blood. Receptor source: a woman aged 45-65 years with Graves' hyperthyroidism. Both conserved end residues are part of each CDR3. The D gene is left open where the match is weak. Expanded clones get a size class; other rows say once, few or many, or leave the size out.

few	-	TRBV5-1	TRBJ2-1	CASSLVVRGSGEQFF	TGCGCCAGCAGCTTGGTGGTCAGGGGAAGCGGTGAGCAGTTCTTC
many	-	TRBV11-3	TRBJ1-1	CASSLDGGGTEAFF	TGTGCCAGCAGCTTAGATGGGGGCGGCACTGAAGCTTTCTTT
many	TRBD1	TRBV18	TRBJ1-2	CASSPDREANYGYTF	TGTGCCAGCTCACCAGACAGGGAAGCTAACTATGGCTACACCTTC
many	TRBD1	TRBV29-1	TRBJ2-7	CSVAGTGGLRYF	TGCAGCGTTGCCGGGACAGGGGGTCTGCGGTACTTC
many	-	TRBV2	TRBJ2-5	CASRFPSVVETQYF	TGTGCCAGCAGATTCCCCTCGGTGGTGGAGACCCAGTACTTC
many	TRBD1	TRBV11-2	TRBJ1-6	CASSLTGQFPNSPLHF	TGTGCCAGCAGCTTGACAGGGCAGTTTCCTAATTCACCCCTCCACTTT
few	TRBD1	TRBV5-4	TRBJ2-5	CASSIGTGNQETQYF	TGTGCCAGCAGCATAGGGACAGGGAATCAAGAGACCCAGTACTTC
-	-	TRBV20-1	TRBJ2-7	CSARDRAGPSYEQYF	TGCAGTGCTAGAGATCGGGCGGGCCCGTCCTACGAGCAGTACTTC
-	-	TRBV5-4	TRBJ2-6	CASSLAPAGPNVLTF	TGTGCCAGCAGCTTGGCCCCCGCGGGTCCCAACGTCCTGACTTTC
many	TRBD1	TRBV19	TRBJ1-5	CASSAWTGSSNQPQHF	TGTGCCAGTAGTGCCTGGACAGGGTCTAGCAATCAGCCCCAGCATTTT